The present entry profiles one T cell receptor (beta chain) with its context. Its cognate antigen has yet to be identified. The sample holds no much larger clone one base away, and base qualities are not on file. This sample is drawn from a study of cytomegalovirus exposure and HLA in healthy donors (dated by TCRdb to about 2017). Study-wide context: An earlier analysis of 587 of the donors reported roughly 300 Gb of sequence data and 117 million unique TCR beta sequences from about 179 million T cells. An early release that covered approximately 600 HLA-typed donors contained approximately 290 gigabases of sequencing data and tens of millions of unique TCR sequences. Of the approximately 400 genotyped donors, approximately 80% fell in the genetic ancestry cluster associated with self-reported Caucasian donors. The study was designed to test whether signatures of past pathogen exposure could be identified by cataloging public T cell receptors. The study profiled the T cell repertoires of hundreds of subjects by immunosequencing and related them to cytomegalovirus serostatus. Besides the first cohort of 666 subjects, a separate validation cohort made up of 120 different subjects was used. To predict cytomegalovirus infection status, the study brought together high-throughput TCR immunosequencing, statistical association of individual TCRs with disease status, and machine learning. In a later analysis, previously published TCR beta repertoires from fewer than 750 donors were re-analyzed and high-resolution HLA genotyping was added so that TCR occurrence patterns could be studied. Rather than drawing on any new phenotypic data, the later analysis identified candidate immune exposures from TCR beta sequences and the way those sequences occurred across donors. An earlier analysis of several hundred of the donors applied high-throughput TCR beta sequencing to assess whether each TCR beta V gene segment acted as functional or pseudogenic. Donor age, sex, ethnicity and CMV serostatus were compiled alongside the repertoire data. In a later genetic analysis, genome-wide SNP genotypes for about 55% of the roughly 670 donors were used, and that subset was treated as a discovery cohort. All discovery cohort repertoires had been generated on a single sequencing platform. HLA typing covered class I and class II loci at four-digit resolution. The number of donors typed differed by locus, with 629-630 for A, B, C, DRB1 and DQB1, 522 for DQA1, over 600 for DPA1, and some 470 for DPB1. Roughly five DR-DQ haplotypes were treated as single units for association and clustering because of strong linkage in the cohort. Across about 370 genotyped donors of the cohort, an average of about 240,000 unique TCR beta nucleotide sequences per donor were sequenced, and roughly a sixth of those sequences were non-productive. Summary of the overall study and its limitations: When HLA alleles, especially DR and DQ, strongly co-occurred, attributing TCR associations to individual alleles was difficult. In a later genetic analysis, fewer N-insertions in productive TCRs were reported among donors in an Asian-associated ancestry cluster than the approximately 710-donor mean. Only TCR beta chains were sequenced in this cohort, and the absence of alpha or paired-chain data limited detectable features. HLA typing was unavailable for some donors at each locus, so association tests used only the typed subset. Compared with equally common non-associated chains, HLA-associated TCR beta chains in a later analysis were more clonally expanded and had lower generation probabilities. A later analysis found that TCR association rates varied across HLA loci, with DRB1 alleles showing the most associated TCRs and HLA-C alleles the fewest. A further reported finding was that TCR beta sequences accurately predicted the HLA-A and HLA-B alleles for most subjects in the first cohort. For the cohort, immune exposure information was limited to CMV serostatus. The authors suggested that the approach could potentially be generalized to other disease states and immunological phenotypes. Three of the identified cytomegalovirus-associated TCR beta chains were confirmed in vitro to be specific for cytomegalovirus antigens. In both the original and validation cohorts, the classifier was reported to diagnose cytomegalovirus status with high specificity and sensitivity. Presence/absence analyses assumed roughly uniform sequencing depth across donors, an assumption that may not hold. Some IMGT-functional V segments, including TRBV6-2 and TRBV6-3, could not be told apart with the 87-base-pair reads, so those segments were excluded. While some public TCRs were present in many individuals, most TCR sequences turned up only very rarely across donors. According to a later analysis, most CMV-associated TCR beta chains appeared to be HLA-restricted, and the HLA associations seemed to be driven largely by CMV exposure. Because counts were too low, seventeen rarely observed V segments, including chromosome 9 orphons, were excluded from the earlier analysis of around 590 of the donors. The study listed 170 or so TCR beta chains as associated with cytomegalovirus. In a later analysis, several top co-occurrence clusters were reported to appear linked to parvovirus B19, influenza, CMV and Epstein-Barr virus. An earlier analysis of approximately 540 of the donors showed that most TCR beta V segments appeared in productive rearrangements either about 90% or about 30% of the time, which broadly matched IMGT annotations. V-gene and J-gene trimming of TCR beta chains was associated with a missense DCLRE1C variant in a later genetic analysis, and the association was replicated in an independent cohort. At a false discovery rate of 0.05, a later analysis linked around 15,000 TCR beta sequences to specific HLA alleles. Linkage disequilibrium might explain the correlated functional status among segregating V segments, but an unknown experimental factor could not be excluded. A cluster of highly shared sequence variants was judged likely to be a technical artifact of the sequencing pipeline.

The method was the immunoSEQ multiplex PCR assay. For the multiplex PCR, a mixture combining 60 forward primers for TCR Vbeta segments and 13 reverse primers for TCR Jbeta segments was used. Amplification of the CDR3 region of rearranged TCR beta genes was performed with a multiplex PCR assay on genomic DNA. On the Illumina HiSeq System, the amplified TCR beta libraries were sequenced as 87-base-pair reads. For the original study's pipeline: A later analysis counted tens of millions of unique TCR beta chains across the 650 to 800 repertoires, and some 12 million of these chains were shared by at least two donors. To remove PCR and sequencing errors, raw reads were error-corrected and collapsed into unique sequences using a nearest-neighbor algorithm that merged closely related sequences. Alignment of CDR3 sequences to IMGT reference sequences was used to assign V, D and J gene segments. Each retained sequence needed at least a six-nucleotide match to both a V gene segment and a J gene segment. Rearrangements were called productive when the CDR3 lacked stop codons and stayed in frame with V and J; all others were non-productive. Following IMGT convention, CDR3 was defined as the stretch from the second conserved V-encoded cysteine up to the conserved J-encoded phenylalanine. Sequences without an unambiguous match to a single V gene segment were excluded from the earlier analysis of 500 to 700 of the donors. An earlier analysis of 587 of the donors classified V segments as functional when productive rearrangements were above 56.7% and as segregating when the standard deviation between donors was above 5%. A statistical classification framework was developed to diagnose cytomegalovirus status using the catalog of TCR beta chain sequences. In a later analysis, V and J genes were assigned by comparing TCR nucleotide sequences against IMGT/GENE-DB human TR gene sequences. Using the TCRdist pipeline, a later analysis assigned CDR3 sequences along with most-parsimonious VDJ recombination scenarios. A later analysis defined each TCR beta chain by its CDR3 amino acid sequence plus V-gene family, and excluded reads lacking a unique V-gene family. To address suspected cross-contamination and a sequencing artifact, a later analysis removed a few hundred highly shared, low-generation-probability nucleotide sequences. In a later analysis, a clonal expansion index was calculated for each public chain from normalized within-repertoire ranks of inferred template counts. A later analysis computed generation probabilities with a VDJ recombination model fitted to out-of-frame rearrangements, and checked the results against IGoR. In a later analysis, TCR-TCR, TCR-HLA and TCR-CMV co-occurrence was scored with hypergeometric tests, and a repertoire-size bias correction was applied to TCR pairs. To estimate false discovery rates, a later analysis permuted the HLA or CMV assignments 20 times. In a later analysis, co-occurring TCRs were grouped using DBSCAN, with TCRdist sequence similarity added in when clustering inside HLA-allele-positive subsets. For co-occurrence clustering, repertoires with fewer than 30,000 or more than 120,000 public chains were excluded, along with about five repertoires with anomalous nucleotide sharing. In its TCRdb copy, this immuneACCESS table keeps in-frame sequences only and misses some clones. Where compared with another copy, unresolved V genes explain less than half of these, and the others have no known cause. V and J calls and clone size are copied from that table; D and trimming were computed from the DNA. This sample is represented by roughly 170,000 clones; approximately 80% of them were singletons. Of the sample, less than 9% falls within the top ten clones.

From the cysteine up to the phenylalanine, the CDR3 has a length of 15 residues. The retained sequence is limited to the CDR3, 45 bases, with the frame set at the first base. V trim: 5 bases; J trim: 8 bases; unmatched bases: 14. Taken from the germline V gene (reference sequence), the CDR1 and CDR2 loops are GTSNPN and SVGIG. The cohort consisted of 650 to 700 healthy bone marrow donors. At the time of sampling, every cohort member was nominally healthy, though immune exposures that went unrecorded were likely present. The donor was CMV seropositive and was included in the group of approximately 300 seropositive cohort members. A peripheral blood sample was provided by each donor, and peripheral blood mononuclear cells were used for TCR beta sequencing. Genomic DNA extraction from the blood cell samples was performed with the Qiagen DNeasy Blood Extraction Kit.

The clonotype was recovered from a man aged 30 to 39 in good health and CMV-seropositive. The sequenced sample was PBMCs. The chain employs TRBV30 and TRBJ1-4, with 7 bases aligning to TRBD1. The nucleotides are TGTGCCTGGTCAGGGCAGGACAGGCTAGGAGAAAAACTGTTTTTT. Its coded protein is CAWSGQDRLGEKLFF.